This TCR beta chain was sequenced in a study of PD-L1 blockade in urothelial cancer. Background on the study: Samples of blood were analyzed 3 weeks (second dose) and 6 weeks after treatment start.

The study, taken as a whole, reports: Those with durable benefit had larger increases in tumor-associated blood clones at 3 weeks.

Libraries were prepared by immunoSEQ multiplex PCR; TCRdb keeps only in-frame clonotypes and omits some of them. The data contain tens of thousands of clones, about four fifths of them singletons. Each patient's cancer was a locally advanced or metastatic urothelial carcinoma. In this sample, this clone turned up a few times. Its antigen is still unknown. This sequence was found in a man aged 70-80 years with urothelial cancer. Specimen: PBMCs, collected around atezolizumab (anti-PD-L1) treatment.

The chain's CDR3 is CASTYGQGYTEAFF. CDR3 bases: TGTGCCAGCACCTACGGACAGGGATACACTGAAGCTTTCTTT. The chain carries TRBV7-9 and TRBJ1-1; TRBD1 agrees at 8 bases. Germline CDR1 is SEHNR and CDR2 is FQNEAQ (reference sequence). V shed 7 bases, J shed 3 bases, and the junction held 7 bases outside the gene matches. The CDR3 length is 14 residues.